This T cell receptor (beta chain) is from a study of cytomegalovirus exposure and HLA in healthy donors. It was with 60 Vbeta and 13 Jbeta primers that the PCR ran. The data were produced by immunoSEQ multiplex PCR, yet TCRdb's version contains in-frame clones alone and is incomplete. The sample shows some 270,000 clones, approximately 80% of them seen only once. General study findings and limits: An analysis that came later showed most CMV-associated TCR beta chains appearing HLA-restricted.

Although they were nominally healthy when sampled, donors likely had unrecorded immune exposures. This clone was seen once. The antigen is not known. At one end the junction does not follow the germline gene, possibly because of a read error. Germline V CDR1 and CDR2: PRHDT, FYEKMQ (reference sequence). CDR3 length: 15 amino acids. This receptor was identified in a girl aged 2 to 10 in good health and CMV-seronegative. The chain carries TRBV13 and TRBJ2-7, with 7 bases fitting TRBD1. The sample taken for sequencing was PBMCs. CDR3: CVSSLGTASSYEQYF. CDR3 nucleotide sequence: TGTGTCAGCAGCTTAGGGACAGCGAGCTCCTACGAGCAGTACTTC.